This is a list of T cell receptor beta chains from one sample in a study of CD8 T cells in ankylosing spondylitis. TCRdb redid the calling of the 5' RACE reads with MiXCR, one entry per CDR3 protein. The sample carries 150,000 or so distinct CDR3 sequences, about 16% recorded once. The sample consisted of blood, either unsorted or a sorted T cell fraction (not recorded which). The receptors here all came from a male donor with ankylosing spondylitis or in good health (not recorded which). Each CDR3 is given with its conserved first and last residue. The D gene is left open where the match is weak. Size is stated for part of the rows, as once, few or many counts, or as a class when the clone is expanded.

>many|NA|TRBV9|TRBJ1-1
CASSVNRAGRENTEAFF
TGTGCCAGCAGCGTAAACAGGGCGGGAAGGGAGAACACTGAAGCTTTCTTT
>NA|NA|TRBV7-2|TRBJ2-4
CASSLEQGRVIQYF
TGTGCCAGCAGCTTAGAGCAGGGGAGGGTCATTCAGTACTTC
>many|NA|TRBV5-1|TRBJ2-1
CASSPSSYNEQFF
TGCGCCAGCTCGCCGAGCTCCTACAATGAGCAGTTCTTC
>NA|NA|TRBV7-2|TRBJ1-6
CASSMRSPRFPLHF
TGTGCCAGCAGCATGAGATCCCCGAGGTTCCCCCTCCACTTT
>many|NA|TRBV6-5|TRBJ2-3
CASSYHKRGGADTQYF
TGTGCCAGCAGTTACCACAAAAGGGGCGGGGCAGATACGCAGTATTTT
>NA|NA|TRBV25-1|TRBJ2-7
CASRGQLNALYEQYF
TGTGCCAGCCGAGGACAGCTTAACGCCCTCTACGAGCAGTACTTC
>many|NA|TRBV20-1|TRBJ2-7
CSAMTGAGNEQYF
TGCAGTGCTATGACGGGAGCAGGAAACGAGCAGTACTTC
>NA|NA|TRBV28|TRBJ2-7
CASSLRPQIAEQYF
TGTGCCAGCAGTTTAAGACCTCAGATAGCTGAGCAGTACTTC
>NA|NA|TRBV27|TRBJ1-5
CASRPSIGNQPQHF
TGTGCCAGCAGACCCTCCATCGGCAATCAGCCCCAGCATTTT
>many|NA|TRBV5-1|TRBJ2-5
CASSLRMETQYF
TGCGCCAGCAGCTTGCGGATGGAGACCCAGTACTTC
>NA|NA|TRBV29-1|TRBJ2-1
CSVADWVRNEQFF
TGCAGCGTTGCAGACTGGGTGCGGAATGAGCAGTTCTTC
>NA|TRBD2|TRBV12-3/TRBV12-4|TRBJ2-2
CASSLLVAGGGELFF
TGTGCCAGCAGTTTATTGGTGGCGGGAGGGGGGGAGCTGTTTTTT
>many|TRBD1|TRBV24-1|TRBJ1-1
CATSDHRGPGTEAFF
TGTGCCACCAGTGATCACAGGGGGCCGGGCACTGAAGCTTTCTTT
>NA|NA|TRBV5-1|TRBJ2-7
CASSALDKGREQYF
TGCGCCAGCAGCGCACTTGACAAGGGGCGCGAGCAGTACTTC
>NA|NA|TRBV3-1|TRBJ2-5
CASSQEGATQYF
TGTGCCAGCAGCCAAGAAGGTGCGACCCAGTACTTC
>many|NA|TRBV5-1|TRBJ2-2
CASSPGVGELFF
TGCGCCAGCAGCCCAGGGGTCGGGGAGCTGTTTTTT
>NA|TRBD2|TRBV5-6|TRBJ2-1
CASSLGGLAGLKTGNEQFF
TGTGCCAGCAGCTTGGGGGGACTAGCGGGACTTAAGACGGGGAATGAGCAGTTCTTC
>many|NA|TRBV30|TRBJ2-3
CAWSRASSTDTQYF
TGTGCCTGGAGTAGGGCTTCTAGCACAGATACGCAGTATTTT